One sample yielded the 5 T cell receptor beta chains listed below, sequenced in a study of blood T cells in healthy people across ages (dated by TCRdb to the mid-2010s). The library was made by 5' RACE. Instrument on record: Illumina HiSeq 2500. The second PCR ran for roughly 7 to 12 cycles and used a J-beta primer mix along with a sample-barcoded 5' primer. TCRdb applied fastp at Q25 and MiXCR to the public reads, then kept only in-frame beta chains. Duplicate CDR3 protein sequences are folded into a single record with the most common DNA and genes. Present in this sample are about 720,000 distinct CDR3 sequences, 22% of which were seen just once. The top ten hold under 25% of the sample. Sequenced input: blood. These TCRs come from a man between 70 and 80 years old in good health.

The chain is built from TRBV5-1 and TRBJ2-3, with D tentatively TRBD1 or TRBD2 (6 bases each). This CDR3 contains 14 residues. The germline CDR1 and CDR2 sequences are SGHRS and YFSETQ. V was pared by 6 bases and J by 4 bases, with 15 bases between. The CDR3 coding sequence is TGCGCCAGCACCCTACCGGGGGCAGCAGATACGCAGTATTTT. The encoded protein is CASTLPGAADTQYF.

The CDR3 DNA is TGTGCCAGCAGCCCGGGGACAGGGCCTGGATATGGCTACACCTTC. Encoded protein: CASSPGTGPGYGYTF. The chain has TRBV3-1 and TRBJ1-2; 9 nucleotides match TRBD1. CDR1 and CDR2 from the germline V gene are LGHDT and YNNKEL (reference sequence). The CDR3 has 15 amino acids. J was trimmed by 5 bases and V by 4 bases; bases with no gene match: 8.

The chain uses TRBV20-1 and TRBJ2-3; the match to TRBD2 covers 11 bases. J was trimmed by 0 bases and V by 2 bases; bases with no gene match: 10. This CDR3 contains 18 residues. The germline V gene encodes CDR1 DFQATT and CDR2 SNEGSKA (reference sequence). The CDR3 loop is CSARSPSLAGGSTDTQYF. The CDR3, as DNA: TGCAGTGCTAGATCTCCATCCTTAGCGGGAGGGAGCACAGATACGCAGTATTTT.

In this sample, this clonotype turned up a few times. The chain employs TRBV25-1 and TRBJ2-3, with 8 bases aligning to TRBD2. With V trimmed by 8 bases and J by 1 base, 5 bases remained unmatched. The CDR3 extends over 14 amino acids. CDR1 and CDR2 from the germline V gene are MGHDK and SYGVNS. DNA for the CDR3: TGTGCCAGCGTCCGGGGGGGGGGCACAGATACGCAGTATTTT. This sequence encodes CASVRGGGTDTQYF.

CDR3 region: CASKGQTSTDTQYF. The CDR3 DNA reads TGTGCCAGCAAGGGACAGACTAGCACAGATACGCAGTATTTT. The V gene is TRBV18, the J gene TRBJ2-3; 7 bases fit TRBD1. The V gene end was trimmed by 8 bases and the J gene end by 0 bases; junction bases not matched to a gene: 5. The CDR3 consists of 14 residues. Looked up from germline, CDR1 is KGHSH and CDR2 is LQKENI.